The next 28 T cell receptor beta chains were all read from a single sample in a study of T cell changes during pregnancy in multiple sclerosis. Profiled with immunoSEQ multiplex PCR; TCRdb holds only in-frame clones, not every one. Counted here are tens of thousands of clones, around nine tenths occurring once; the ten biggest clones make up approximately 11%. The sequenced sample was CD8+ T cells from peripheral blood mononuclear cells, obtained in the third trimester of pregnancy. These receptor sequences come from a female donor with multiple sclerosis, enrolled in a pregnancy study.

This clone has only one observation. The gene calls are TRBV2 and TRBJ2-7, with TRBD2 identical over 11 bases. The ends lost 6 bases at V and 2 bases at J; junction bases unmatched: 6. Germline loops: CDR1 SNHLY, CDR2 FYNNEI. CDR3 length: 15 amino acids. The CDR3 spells CASRAGTSGTYEQYF. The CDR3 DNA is TGTGCCAGCAGGGCCGGGACTAGCGGTACCTACGAGCAGTACTTC. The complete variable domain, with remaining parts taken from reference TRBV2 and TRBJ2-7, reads EPEVTQTPSHQVTQMGQEVILRCVPISNHLYFYWYRQILGQKVEFLVSFYNNEISEKSEIFDDQFSVERPDGSNFTLKIRSTKLEDSAMYFCASRAGTSGTYEQYFGPGTRLTVT.

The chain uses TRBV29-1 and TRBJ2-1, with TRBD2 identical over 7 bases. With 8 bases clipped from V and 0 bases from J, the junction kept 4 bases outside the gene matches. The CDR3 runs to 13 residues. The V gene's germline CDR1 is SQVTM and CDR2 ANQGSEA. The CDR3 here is CSSGGVSYNEQFF. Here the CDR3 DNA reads TGCAGCTCTGGGGGGGTCTCCTACAATGAGCAGTTCTTC.

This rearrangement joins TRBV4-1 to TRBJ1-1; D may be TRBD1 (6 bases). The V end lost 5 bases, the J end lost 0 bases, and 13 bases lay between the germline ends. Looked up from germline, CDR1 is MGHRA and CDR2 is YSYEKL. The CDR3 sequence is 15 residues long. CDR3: CASSSKSGVNTEAFF. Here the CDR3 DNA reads TGCGCCAGCAGCTCAAAGTCAGGGGTGAACACTGAAGCTTTCTTT.

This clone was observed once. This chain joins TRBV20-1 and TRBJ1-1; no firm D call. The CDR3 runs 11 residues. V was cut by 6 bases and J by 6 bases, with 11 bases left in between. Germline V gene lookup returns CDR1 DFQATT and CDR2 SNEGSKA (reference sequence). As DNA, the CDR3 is TGCAGTGCCCAGATGGCAGCTGAAGCTTTCTTT. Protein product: CSAQMAAEAFF.

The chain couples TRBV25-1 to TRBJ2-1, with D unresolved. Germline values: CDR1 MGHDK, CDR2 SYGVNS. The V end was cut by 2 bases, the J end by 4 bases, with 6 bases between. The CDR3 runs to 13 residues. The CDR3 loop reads CASSEPRYNEQFF. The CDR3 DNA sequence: TGTGCCAGCAGTGAACCTAGGTACAATGAGCAGTTCTTC.

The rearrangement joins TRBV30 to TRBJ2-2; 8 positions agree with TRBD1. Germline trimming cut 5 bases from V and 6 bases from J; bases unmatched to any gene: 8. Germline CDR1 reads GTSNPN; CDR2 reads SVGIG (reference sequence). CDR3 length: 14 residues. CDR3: CAWGYSGGPGELFF. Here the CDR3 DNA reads TGTGCCTGGGGATACTCAGGGGGCCCCGGGGAGCTGTTTTTT.

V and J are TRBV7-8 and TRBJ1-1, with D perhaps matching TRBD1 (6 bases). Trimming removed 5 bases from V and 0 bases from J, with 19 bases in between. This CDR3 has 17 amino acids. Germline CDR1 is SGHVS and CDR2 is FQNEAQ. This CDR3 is CASSRLAGALMNTEAFF. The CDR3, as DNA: TGTGCCAGCAGCCGACTCGCGGGGGCATTGATGAACACTGAAGCTTTCTTT.

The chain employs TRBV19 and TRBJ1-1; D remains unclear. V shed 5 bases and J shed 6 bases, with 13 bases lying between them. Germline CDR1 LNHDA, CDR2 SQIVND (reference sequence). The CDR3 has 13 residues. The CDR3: CASSPRLGAEAFF. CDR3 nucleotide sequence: TGTGCCAGTAGTCCACGGTTGGGCGCTGAAGCTTTCTTT.

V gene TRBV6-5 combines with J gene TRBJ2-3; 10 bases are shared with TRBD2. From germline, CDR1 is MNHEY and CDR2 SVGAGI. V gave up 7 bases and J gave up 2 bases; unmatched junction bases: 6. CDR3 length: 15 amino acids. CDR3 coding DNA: TGTGCCAGCACCCTAGCGGGGGAGTACACAGATACGCAGTATTTT. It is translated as CASTLAGEYTDTQYF.

In nucleotides, the CDR3 is TGTGCCAGCAGCCCCCGGAGGGACAGTCCATTCGCGCAGTTCTTC. As protein: CASSPRRDSPFAQFF. The chain carries TRBV11-2 and TRBJ2-1; possible D gene TRBD1, 7 bases. CDR1 is SGHAT, CDR2 FQNNGV, per germline. The CDR3 is 15 residues long. The V gene lost 5 bases and the J gene lost 12 bases, with 23 bases spanning the gap.

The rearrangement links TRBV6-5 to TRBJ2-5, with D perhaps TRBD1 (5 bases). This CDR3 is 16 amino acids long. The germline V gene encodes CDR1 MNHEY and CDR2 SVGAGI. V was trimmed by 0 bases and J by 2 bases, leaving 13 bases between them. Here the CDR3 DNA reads TGTGCCAGCAGTTACTCCACCCTGACAGCACAAGAGACCCAGTACTTC. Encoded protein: CASSYSTLTAQETQYF.

As DNA, the CDR3 is TGTGCCAGCAGAACGGGAATCCCCAATGATTCACCCCTCCACTTT. This sequence encodes CASRTGIPNDSPLHF. The V gene is TRBV13, the J gene TRBJ1-6, with D unresolved. This CDR3 is built from 15 residues. Germline assignment: CDR1 PRHDT and CDR2 FYEKMQ (reference sequence). Between the trimmed V and J ends, which lost 6 bases and 8 bases, there was a span of 17 bases.

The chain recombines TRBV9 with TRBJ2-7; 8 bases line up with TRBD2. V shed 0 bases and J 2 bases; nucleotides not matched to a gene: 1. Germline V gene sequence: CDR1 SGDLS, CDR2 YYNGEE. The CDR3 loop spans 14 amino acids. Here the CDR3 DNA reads TGTGCCAGCAGCGTAGCGGGGGGGCCCTACGAGCAGTACTTC. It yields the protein CASSVAGGPYEQYF.

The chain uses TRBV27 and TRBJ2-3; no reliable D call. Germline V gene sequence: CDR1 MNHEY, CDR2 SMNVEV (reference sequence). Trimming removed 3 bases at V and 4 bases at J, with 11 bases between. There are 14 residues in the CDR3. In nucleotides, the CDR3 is TGTGCCAGCAGTTTCTCTCCTAGTCCAGATACGCAGTATTTT. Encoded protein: CASSFSPSPDTQYF.

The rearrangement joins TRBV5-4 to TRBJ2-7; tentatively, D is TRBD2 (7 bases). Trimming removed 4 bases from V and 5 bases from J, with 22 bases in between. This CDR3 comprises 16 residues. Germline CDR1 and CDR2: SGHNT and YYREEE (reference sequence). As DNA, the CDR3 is TGTGCCAGCAGCCAAGGGGCGGGGGACACCCCCCACGAGCAGTACTTC. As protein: CASSQGAGDTPHEQYF.

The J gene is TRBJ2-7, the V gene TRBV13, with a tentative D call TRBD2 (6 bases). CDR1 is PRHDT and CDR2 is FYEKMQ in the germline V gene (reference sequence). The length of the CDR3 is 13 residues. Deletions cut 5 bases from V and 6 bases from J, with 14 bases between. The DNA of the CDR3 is TGTGCCAGCAGCCTCTCCCGGGGAGGCGAGCAGTACTTC. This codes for CASSLSRGGEQYF.

The CDR3 loop reads CASSPGTGSPSTEAFF. CDR3 sequence (DNA): TGCGCCAGCAGCCCAGGGACAGGGAGTCCGTCCACTGAAGCTTTCTTT. The chain couples TRBV5-1 to TRBJ1-1; 9 bases are shared with TRBD1. In germline, CDR1 is SGHRS, CDR2 YFSETQ. Losses at the gene ends were 4 bases for V and 4 bases for J; bases not matched to a gene: 11. The CDR3 length is 16 residues.

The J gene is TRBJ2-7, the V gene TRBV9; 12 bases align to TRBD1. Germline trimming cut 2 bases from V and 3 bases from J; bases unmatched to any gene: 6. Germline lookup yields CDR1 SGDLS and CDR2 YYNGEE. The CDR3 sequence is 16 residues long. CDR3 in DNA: TGTGCCAGCAGCGTGTCCGGGACAGGGGGCCACTACGAGCAGTACTTC. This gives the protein CASSVSGTGGHYEQYF.

CDR3 nucleotides: TGTGCCAGCAGCTTGGACGACAAGTACGAGCAGTACTTC. Protein sequence: CASSLDDKYEQYF. J is TRBJ2-7 and V is TRBV5-4; no firm D call. The CDR3 consists of 13 residues. The germline V and J ends were trimmed by 0 bases and 4 bases, with 8 bases remaining between them. Germline CDR1 reads SGHNT; CDR2 reads YYREEE (reference sequence).

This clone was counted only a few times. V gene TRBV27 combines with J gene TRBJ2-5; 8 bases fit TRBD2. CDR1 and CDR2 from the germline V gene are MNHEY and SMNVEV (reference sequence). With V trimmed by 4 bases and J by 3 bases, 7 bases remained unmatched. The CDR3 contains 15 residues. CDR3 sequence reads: CASSWVAGREETQYF. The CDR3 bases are TGTGCCAGCAGTTGGGTAGCGGGGAGGGAAGAGACCCAGTACTTC.

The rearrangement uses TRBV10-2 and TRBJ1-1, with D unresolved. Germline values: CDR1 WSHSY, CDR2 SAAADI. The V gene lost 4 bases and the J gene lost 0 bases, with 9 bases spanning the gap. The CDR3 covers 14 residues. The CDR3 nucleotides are TGCGCCAGCAGTGTAGTGGCGGTGAACACTGAAGCTTTCTTT. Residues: CASSVVAVNTEAFF.

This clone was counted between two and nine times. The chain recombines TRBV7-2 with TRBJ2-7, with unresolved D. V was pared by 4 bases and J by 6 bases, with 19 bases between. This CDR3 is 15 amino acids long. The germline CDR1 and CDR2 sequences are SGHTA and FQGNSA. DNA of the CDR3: TGTGCCAGCAGCTCAACGCAGTACTATCGATTCGAGCAGTACTTC. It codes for CASSSTQYYRFEQYF.

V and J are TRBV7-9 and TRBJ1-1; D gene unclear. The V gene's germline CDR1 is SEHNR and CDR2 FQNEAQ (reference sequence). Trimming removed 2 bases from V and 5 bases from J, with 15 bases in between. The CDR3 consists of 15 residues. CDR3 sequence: CASSLKLGAGTEAFF. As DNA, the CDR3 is TGTGCCAGCAGCTTAAAACTGGGCGCGGGAACTGAAGCTTTCTTT.

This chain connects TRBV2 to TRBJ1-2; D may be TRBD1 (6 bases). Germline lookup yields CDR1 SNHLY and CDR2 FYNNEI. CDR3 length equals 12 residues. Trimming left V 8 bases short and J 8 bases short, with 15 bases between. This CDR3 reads CASSGGRSGYTF. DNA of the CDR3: TGTGCCAGCTCGGGGGGGCGGTCGGGCTACACCTTC. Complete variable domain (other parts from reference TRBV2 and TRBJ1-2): EPEVTQTPSHQVTQMGQEVILRCVPISNHLYFYWYRQILGQKVEFLVSFYNNEISEKSEIFDDQFSVERPDGSNFTLKIRSTKLEDSAMYFCASSGGRSGYTFGSGTRLTVV.

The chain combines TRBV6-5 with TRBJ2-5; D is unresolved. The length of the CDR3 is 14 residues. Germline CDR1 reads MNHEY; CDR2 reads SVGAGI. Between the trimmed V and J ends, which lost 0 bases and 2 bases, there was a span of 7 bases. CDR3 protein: CASSYSLQQETQYF. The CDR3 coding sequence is TGTGCCAGCAGTTACTCGTTGCAGCAAGAGACCCAGTACTTC.

The CDR3 protein is CASSLSSVSWETQYF. The CDR3 coding sequence is TGTGCCAGCAGCTTGTCCAGCGTAAGCTGGGAGACCCAGTACTTC. V is TRBV5-6 and J is TRBJ2-5; D is uncertain. Germline V lookup: CDR1 SGHDT, CDR2 YYEEEE. The CDR3 is made up of 15 amino acids. Trimming stripped 1 base from V and 5 bases from J, with 15 bases between.

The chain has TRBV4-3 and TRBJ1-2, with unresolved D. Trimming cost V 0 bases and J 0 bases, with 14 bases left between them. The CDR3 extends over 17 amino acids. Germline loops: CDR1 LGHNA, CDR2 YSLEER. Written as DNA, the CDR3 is TGCGCCAGCAGCCAAGACAGGACTTTACTCGCTAACTATGGCTACACCTTC. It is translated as CASSQDRTLLANYGYTF.

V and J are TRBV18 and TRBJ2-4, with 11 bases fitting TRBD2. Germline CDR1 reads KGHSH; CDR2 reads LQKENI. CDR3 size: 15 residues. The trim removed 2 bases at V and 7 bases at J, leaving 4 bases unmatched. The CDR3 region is CASSPELAGDNIQYF. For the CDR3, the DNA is TGTGCCAGCTCACCAGAACTAGCGGGAGACAACATTCAGTACTTC. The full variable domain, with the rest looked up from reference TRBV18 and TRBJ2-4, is NAGVMQNPRHLVRRRGQEARLRCSPMKGHSHVYWYRQLPEEGLKFMVYLQKENIIDESGMPKERFSAEFPKEGPSILRIQQVVRGDSAAYFCASSPELAGDNIQYFGAGTRLSVL.